The clone carrying this T cell receptor beta chain was seen more than once but under ten times. This sample is drawn from a study of post-analysis software for immune sequencing data. Prepared libraries of TCR beta cDNA carried unique molecular identifiers. Using its own MiXCR run on the PCR reads, TCRdb lists one record per CDR3 protein. The sample includes about 460,000 distinct CDR3 sequences, roughly 45% of them seen just once. Material: blood. This clonotype originated in a girl aged 5 to 17 with multiple sclerosis.

The DNA of the CDR3 is TGCAGCGTCAGAGGGCCCGGACAGGTGGGGTACGAGCAGTACTTC. Translating it yields CSVRGPGQVGYEQYF. The gene calls are TRBV29-1 and TRBJ2-7; 7 bases line up with TRBD1. From germline, CDR1 is SQVTM and CDR2 ANQGSEA. The trim removed 6 bases at V and 4 bases at J, leaving 15 bases unmatched. The CDR3 totals 15 residues.